Included here is one T cell receptor beta chain sequence, with context. Authors' analysis steps: Amplified reference gene primers provided the basis for estimating nucleated cell counts. Measured with immunoSEQ multiplex PCR; TCRdb has only the in-frame clones, and not every one. The DNA was the basis for D and trimming; V, J and clone size are from that table. The sample lists almost 200,000 clones; roughly 90% were seen once. This specimen comes from a study of blood T cell repertoires in COVID-19. In the study overall: Acute and convalescent COVID-19 specimens originated in the United States, Italy and Spain. The analysed material was cDNA or gDNA that came from T cells, B-cell-depleted T cells, or PBMCs.

The CDR3 is 13 residues long. V shed 6 bases and J shed 5 bases, with 13 bases lying between them. Germline assignment: CDR1 MNHEY and CDR2 SVGEGT. The sequencing input was peripheral blood. The TCR comes from a woman in her 70s with acute or convalescent COVID-19. V and J are TRBV6-2 or TRBV6-3 and TRBJ1-2; D might be TRBD1 (5 bases). CDR3 DNA: TGTGCCAGCAGCGCAGCCGCAGGGTATGGCTACACCTTC. The encoded protein is CASSAAAGYGYTF.